Presented here are 3 T cell receptor beta chains from one specimen sequenced in a study of beta chain features in type 1 diabetes. Study findings and constraints: Moderate yet significant TCRB CDR3 shortening was seen in Type 1 diabetes patients in all four CD4+ subsets.

Their antigens remain unidentified. Reverse transcription of all isolated RNA meant that expressed TCRB transcripts were sequenced. The repertoire was sequenced with immunoSEQ multiplex PCR; TCRdb's copy has only in-frame clones and lacks some. The sample lists 680,000 or so clones, around an eighth occurring once. The sample consisted of naive CD4+ T cells from blood. The receptors come from a man aged 18 to 29 with type 1 diabetes.

This clone was found a few times. The chain recombines TRBV21-1 with TRBJ1-1. TRBV21-1 corresponds to a pseudogene. The CDR3 is made up of 9 amino acids. The CDR3 region is CASSKGAFF. The CDR3 nucleotides read TGTGCCAGCAGCAAAGGCGCTTTCTTT.

The V gene is TRBV4-1, the J gene TRBJ1-2; D ambiguous. The CDR3 length is 16 residues. Looked up from germline, CDR1 is MGHRA and CDR2 is YSYEKL. V lost 0 bases to trimming and J lost 0 bases, with 11 bases between them. The CDR3, as DNA: TGCGCCAGCAGCCAAGAGGGCACCTTGCCTAACTATGGCTACACCTTC. This sequence encodes CASSQEGTLPNYGYTF.

The CDR3 here is CASSLVFSVSQETQYF. The CDR3 DNA follows: TGTGCCAGCAGCTTAGTTTTTTCTGTGTCGCAAGAGACCCAGTACTTC. This chain links TRBV7-9 with TRBJ2-5; no reliable D call. CDR1 and CDR2 (germline): SEHNR, FQNEAQ (reference sequence). Trimming shortened V by 1 base and J by 2 bases, and 14 bases separated the two germline ends. The CDR3 is 16 amino acids. Drawing the rest from reference TRBV7-9 and TRBJ2-5, the complete variable domain is DTGVSQNPRHKITKRGQNVTFRCDPISEHNRLYWYRQTLGQGPEFLTYFQNEAQLEKSRLLSDRFSAERPKGSFSTLEIQRTEQGDSAMYLCASSLVFSVSQETQYFGPGTRLLVL.